The next 25 T cell receptor beta chains were all read from a single sample in a study of blood T cell repertoires in COVID-19. The data were produced by immunoSEQ multiplex PCR, yet TCRdb's version contains in-frame clones alone and is incomplete. The data contain more than 65,000 clones, about four fifths of them seen just once; the ten biggest clones take up 20%. The source material was peripheral blood. Receptor source: a woman aged 80 or over with active or convalescent COVID-19.

As DNA, the CDR3 is TGTGCCAGCAGCTTAGCAGTCATAGCGGGGGGACTGACCGGGGAGCTGTTTTTT. This sequence encodes CASSLAVIAGGLTGELFF. The chain joins TRBV7-2 to TRBJ2-2; 10 nucleotides align to TRBD2. The CDR3 sequence is 18 residues long. V lost 0 bases and J lost 5; bases outside the gene matches: 9. CDR1 is SGHTA and CDR2 is FQGNSA in the germline V gene.

The rearrangement joins TRBV4-3 to TRBJ1-3; unclear D gene. Per germline, CDR1 LGHNA and CDR2 YSLEER. The CDR3 sequence is 14 residues long. V was clipped by 1 base and J by 4 bases, with 8 bases between them. Written as DNA, the CDR3 is TGCGCCAGCAGCCAAGCCCTGACAGGAAACACCATATATTTT. This codes for CASSQALTGNTIYF.

A single count supports this clone. The chain recombines TRBV5-8 with TRBJ2-5, with D tentatively TRBD1 (6 bases). The CDR3 has 13 residues. V lost 2 bases, J lost 4 bases, and 9 bases lay in between. From germline, CDR1 is SGHTS and CDR2 YDEGEE. DNA of the CDR3: TGTGCCAGCAGCTTCAGGGGCGCAGAGACCCAGTACTTC. Amino acids: CASSFRGAETQYF.

This chain joins TRBV7-2 and TRBJ2-7; a weak D match, TRBD1 (6 bases). V was shortened by 2 bases and J by 0 bases, with 11 bases between the two germline ends. CDR1 and CDR2 from the germline V gene are SGHTA and FQGNSA. The CDR3 totals 15 residues. CDR3 amino acids: CASSLTQGGSYEQYF. DNA for the CDR3: TGTGCCAGCAGCTTAACACAGGGTGGCTCCTACGAGCAGTACTTC.

The chain is built from TRBV1 and TRBJ2-5; TRBD2 reflects the table's D call only, with no check against the DNA. TRBV1 corresponds to a pseudogene. The CDR3 is made up of 15 amino acids. The CDR3 nucleotides read TGCACCAGCAGCCAGCCGGGGACTAGCAGTGAGACCCAGTACTTC. Translated: CTSSQPGTSSETQYF.

The V and J genes are TRBV4-3 and TRBJ1-3, with TRBD1 identical over 7 bases. Trimming at V came to 4 bases and at J to 0 bases, leaving 6 bases not matched to a gene. The length of the CDR3 is 16 residues. The germline gives CDR1 LGHNA, CDR2 YSLEER. In DNA, the CDR3 is TGCGCCAGCAGCCCCGGGACAGCTAACTCTGGAAACACCATATATTTT. The encoded protein is CASSPGTANSGNTIYF.

The rearrangement uses TRBV12-3 or TRBV12-4 and TRBJ2-1; D unresolved. This CDR3 is 12 amino acids long. Trimming removed 7 bases at V and 4 bases at J, with 8 bases between. This chain's CDR3 is CASTLRYNEQFF. DNA of the CDR3: TGTGCCAGCACCCTCAGATACAATGAGCAGTTCTTC.

The rearrangement joins TRBV3-1 (or the pseudogene TRBV3-2) to TRBJ1-2; tentatively, D is TRBD1 (5 bases). This CDR3 is built from 18 residues. CDR1 is LGHDT and CDR2 is YNNKEL in the germline V gene (reference sequence). Trimming removed 2 bases at V and 2 bases at J, with 21 bases between. The CDR3 loop reads CASSQPRAGHGGNYGYTF. CDR3 in DNA: TGTGCCAGCAGCCAACCCCGTGCAGGGCACGGCGGAAACTATGGCTACACCTTC.

The gene calls are TRBV5-1 and TRBJ2-7, with 8 bases that match TRBD2. Germline V CDR1 and CDR2: SGHRS, YFSETQ. This CDR3 comprises 16 residues. J was trimmed by 4 bases and V by 3 bases; bases with no gene match: 12. The CDR3 DNA follows: TGCGCCAGCAGCTCCCCTGGAGGGACTAGAGATTACGAGCAGTACTTC. It encodes CASSSPGGTRDYEQYF.

The rearrangement uses TRBV6-2 or TRBV6-3 and TRBJ2-7, with unresolved D. The CDR3 is 15 residues long. Looked up from germline, CDR1 is MNHEY and CDR2 is SVGEGT. Trimming took off 0 bases at V and 2 bases at J, with 11 bases between the two ends. This CDR3 is CASSYSPGYTYEQYF. CDR3 coding DNA: TGTGCCAGCAGTTACTCGCCGGGTTATACCTACGAGCAGTACTTC.

The J gene is TRBJ2-3, the V gene TRBV7-9, with D possibly being TRBD2 (6 bases). Trimming stripped 3 bases from V and 4 bases from J, with 11 bases between. There are 14 residues in the CDR3. Germline loops: CDR1 SEHNR, CDR2 FQNEAQ (reference sequence). The CDR3: CASSLEGTADTQYF. DNA for the CDR3: TGTGCCAGCAGCTTGGAGGGTACTGCAGATACGCAGTATTTT. Full variable domain (remainder filled in from reference TRBV7-9 and TRBJ2-3): DTGVSQNPRHKITKRGQNVTFRCDPISEHNRLYWYRQTLGQGPEFLTYFQNEAQLEKSRLLSDRFSAERPKGSFSTLEIQRTEQGDSAMYLCASSLEGTADTQYFGPGTRLTVL.

This clone was counted a few times. The rearrangement joins TRBV6-2 or TRBV6-3 to TRBJ1-2, with D possibly matching TRBD1 (6 bases). The V and J ends lost 6 bases and 3 bases respectively, with 20 bases between them. The CDR3 is 16 residues long. Germline lookup yields CDR1 MNHEY and CDR2 SVGEGT. The CDR3 sequence is CASSDTPRDTDYGYTF. The CDR3 coding sequence is TGTGCCAGCAGCGATACACCCCGGGACACCGACTATGGCTACACCTTC.

This clone appeared once. The gene calls are TRBV4-3 and TRBJ1-5; unclear D gene. The V gene lost 4 bases and the J gene lost 2 bases, with 12 bases spanning the gap. This CDR3 spans 15 amino acids. Germline CDR1 and CDR2: LGHNA and YSLEER. The CDR3 loop is CASSRRIGGNQPQHF. The CDR3 nucleotides are TGCGCCAGCAGCCGCAGGATCGGGGGCAATCAGCCCCAGCATTTT.

The chain couples TRBV21-1 to TRBJ1-2; TRBD1 was called by the table and not checked on the DNA. TRBV21-1 is recorded as a pseudogene. The CDR3 length is 17 residues. CDR3 in DNA: TGTGCCAGCAGCAAATTGGAACAGGGTAAGTATATCGGTGGCTACACCTTC. Translation: CASSKLEQGKYIGGYTF.

The J gene is TRBJ1-5, the V gene TRBV28; D ambiguous. The CDR3 totals 14 residues. Germline V CDR1 and CDR2: MDHEN, SYDVKM. V shed 7 bases and J shed 1 base, with 11 bases lying between them. The CDR3 protein is CASKRDLSNQPQHF. CDR3 DNA sequence: TGTGCCAGCAAAAGAGACTTAAGCAATCAGCCCCAGCATTTT.

This chain joins TRBV2 and TRBJ1-6; D is perhaps TRBD1 (6 bases). Per the germline V gene, CDR1 is SNHLY and CDR2 is FYNNEI. The CDR3 has 14 residues. With 5 bases removed from V and 10 bases from J, the gap between germline ends came to 15 bases. The CDR3 region has the DNA TGTGCCAGCAGTTTGGACAGAATAGACTCACCCCTCCACTTT. Encoded protein: CASSLDRIDSPLHF.

The rearrangement joins TRBV6-5 to TRBJ2-7, with 7 bases that match TRBD1. The CDR3 consists of 12 residues. CDR1 and CDR2 (germline): MNHEY, SVGAGI. With V trimmed by 7 bases and J by 1 base, 1 base remained unmatched. The CDR3: CASTGQSYEQYF. In DNA form, the CDR3 reads TGTGCCAGCACGGGACAGTCCTACGAGCAGTACTTC.

In its sample, this clone was seen once. The V gene is TRBV4-3, the J gene TRBJ2-7, with D possibly matching TRBD1 (6 bases). Germline values: CDR1 LGHNA, CDR2 YSLEER. The CDR3 has 14 amino acids. V was pared by 2 bases and J by 5 bases, with 13 bases between. This chain's CDR3 is CASSQTTGSHEQYF. DNA of the CDR3: TGCGCCAGCAGCCAAACCACAGGGAGCCACGAGCAGTACTTC.

This clone was found once. The chain uses TRBV3-1 (or the pseudogene TRBV3-2) and TRBJ1-4, with 7 positions matching TRBD1. The trim removed 1 base at V and 6 bases at J, leaving 5 bases unmatched. This CDR3 is built from 15 residues. Germline V gives CDR1 LGHDT, CDR2 YNNKEL (reference sequence). This chain's CDR3 is CASSQGLTGYEKLFF. DNA of the CDR3: TGTGCCAGCAGCCAAGGATTGACAGGGTATGAAAAACTGTTTTTT.

V and J are TRBV29-1 and TRBJ2-1, with a weak D call TRBD1 (6 bases). The germline gives CDR1 SQVTM, CDR2 ANQGSEA. The CDR3 has 13 residues. The ends were cut back, 4 bases at V and 2 bases at J, with 9 bases in the middle. As DNA, the CDR3 is TGCAGCGTTGTAAAGGGGGCCTACAATGAGCAGTTCTTC. This sequence encodes CSVVKGAYNEQFF.

The rearrangement uses TRBV4-3 and TRBJ1-2; no clear D. CDR1 is LGHNA, CDR2 YSLEER, per germline. Trimming pared 0 bases from V and 5 bases from J, leaving 7 bases between. This CDR3 comprises 13 residues. This chain's CDR3 is CASSQETEYGYTF. The CDR3, as DNA: TGCGCCAGCAGCCAAGAAACGGAGTATGGCTACACCTTC.

This clone was counted a few times. The rearrangement uses TRBV15 and TRBJ2-3; 11 bases are shared with TRBD1. Per the germline V gene, CDR1 is LNHNV and CDR2 is YYDKDF (reference sequence). After removal of 2 bases from V and 3 bases from J, the junction contained 7 bases not matched to a gene. The CDR3 length is 17 residues. This CDR3 reads CATSRNPGQGGTDTQYF. DNA for the CDR3: TGTGCCACCAGCAGAAACCCGGGACAGGGGGGTACAGATACGCAGTATTTT.

This clone appeared a single time. The chain combines TRBV5-4 with TRBJ2-5, with TRBD1 matching over 11 bases. Unmatched junction bases numbered 5, after V lost 2 bases and J lost 5 bases. The CDR3 extends over 15 amino acids. Germline V gene data show CDR1 as SGHNT and CDR2 as YYREEE (reference sequence). Here the CDR3 DNA reads TGTGCCAGCAGCTTTGGACAGGGGGCGGGGGAGACCCAGTACTTC. It specifies CASSFGQGAGETQYF.

J is TRBJ2-7 and V is TRBV7-9; 8 bases line up with TRBD1. The CDR3 length is 18 residues. V lost 4 bases, J lost 2 bases, and 16 bases stayed unmatched. CDR1 is SEHNR, CDR2 FQNEAQ, per germline (reference sequence). CDR3 region: CASSSYPPGTGTTYEQYF. The CDR3 DNA is TGTGCCAGCAGCTCCTACCCCCCCGGGACAGGTACTACCTACGAGCAGTACTTC.

The genes are TRBV5-4 and TRBJ2-1, with 7 nucleotides matching TRBD1. The germline gives CDR1 SGHNT, CDR2 YYREEE (reference sequence). There are 13 residues in the CDR3. The trim removed 7 bases at V and 10 bases at J, leaving 11 bases unmatched. CDR3 bases: TGTGCCAGCGGGGTCGAGGGGGCTCGGGAGCAGTTCTTC. Translating it yields CASGVEGAREQFF.